Below, 21 T cell receptor beta chains from the same sample are listed, as sequenced in a study of prognosis after radiotherapy for stage I lung cancer. From genomic DNA, TCR beta CDR3 was amplified by two-round multiplex PCR. First-round PCR employed TRBV- and TRBJ-specific primers for each gene. Each CDR3 protein gets one entry after TCRdb re-called the multiplex PCR reads with MiXCR. The repertoire consists of 20,000 to 25,000 distinct CDR3 sequences, with around 40% occurring once and the leading ten covering 20% to 25%. This material consisted of PBMCs, taken before or after stereotactic body radiation therapy (not recorded which). These receptors were obtained from a donor of 50 years or more with non-small cell lung cancer.

This chain uses TRBV11-3 with TRBJ2-3; D not certain. From germline, CDR1 is SGHNT and CDR2 YENEEA. This CDR3 has 14 amino acids. V gave up 7 bases and J gave up 2 bases, with 13 bases separating them. This chain's CDR3 is CASMRFPPTDTQYF. The CDR3 nucleotides read TGTGCCAGCATGAGGTTCCCCCCCACAGATACGCAGTATTTT.

The table lists this clonotype with many counts. The gene calls are TRBV12-3 or TRBV12-4 and TRBJ1-5, with TRBD1 identical over 9 bases. Trimming at V came to 6 bases and at J to 0 bases, leaving 9 bases not matched to a gene. The CDR3 sequence is 17 residues long. DNA of the CDR3: TGTGCCAGCAGCCCCATAGGACAGGGGAATAGCAATCAGCCCCAGCATTTT. This translates into CASSPIGQGNSNQPQHF.

This clonotype has at least ten counts. The V gene is TRBV7-9, the J gene TRBJ1-5; D possibly corresponds to TRBD1 (6 bases). The CDR3 has 16 amino acids. Trimming took off 5 bases at V and 2 bases at J, with 16 bases between the two ends. Per germline, CDR1 SEHNR and CDR2 FQNEAQ (reference sequence). The CDR3 DNA reads as TGTGCCAGCAGCGGGGGCCCAGGTGGTGGCAATCAGCCCCAGCATTTT. This codes for CASSGGPGGGNQPQHF.

The chain couples TRBV6-2 or TRBV6-3 to TRBJ2-1; 10 bases map to TRBD2. Germline values: CDR1 MNHEY, CDR2 SVGEGT. CDR3 length: 14 amino acids. V lost 6 bases, J lost 6 bases, and 5 bases stayed unmatched. CDR3 coding DNA: TGTGCCAGCAGGGCTAGCGGGAGTCGCAATGAGCAGTTCTTC. This encodes CASRASGSRNEQFF.

The V and J genes are TRBV2 and TRBJ2-1; 8 bases agree with TRBD2. Germline V gene data show CDR1 as SNHLY and CDR2 as FYNNEI. V gave up 7 bases and J gave up 7 bases; unmatched junction bases: 18. The CDR3 consists of 17 residues. DNA of the CDR3: TGTGCCAGCACCCTTCGTACTAGCGGCCCTTTTAGGAATGAGCAGTTCTTC. This gives the protein CASTLRTSGPFRNEQFF.

In its sample, this clonotype was seen many times. The chain uses TRBV19 and TRBJ2-5; TRBD2 is a possible D gene (6 bases). The CDR3 is 14 residues long. Germline V lookup: CDR1 LNHDA, CDR2 SQIVND (reference sequence). V was pared by 4 bases and J by 4 bases, with 13 bases between. CDR3 nucleotide sequence: TGTGCCAGTAGTACTCCCGGGGGTGTAGAGACCCAGTACTTC. Its protein is CASSTPGGVETQYF. The full variable domain, with the rest looked up from reference TRBV19 and TRBJ2-5, is DGGITQSPKYLFRKEGQNVTLSCEQNLNHDAMYWYRQDPGQGLRLIYYSQIVNDFQKGDIAEGYSVSREKKESFPLTVTSAQKNPTAFYLCASSTPGGVETQYFGPGTRLLVL.

This chain uses TRBV6-2 or TRBV6-3 with TRBJ1-3; 9 bases fit TRBD1. With V trimmed by 5 bases and J by 0 bases, 11 bases remained unmatched. The CDR3 is 18 residues long. From germline, CDR1 is MNHEY and CDR2 SVGEGT. The CDR3 loop is CASSPLVQGQGSGNTIYF. CDR3 in DNA: TGTGCCAGCAGTCCACTAGTGCAGGGACAGGGCTCTGGAAACACCATATATTTT.

Turning to this clonotype: At one boundary the junction diverges from the germline segment, which might be a read error. The J gene is TRBJ2-1, the V gene TRBV7-3; 7 bases are a match to TRBD2. The germline gives CDR1 SGHTA, CDR2 FQGTGA. CDR3 length: 13 residues. The CDR3 spells CVSSAWGGNDQFF. CDR3 DNA sequence: TGTGTCAGCAGCGCCTGGGGGGGAAATGATCAGTTCTTC. The entire variable domain, with the rest obtained from reference TRBV7-3 and TRBJ2-1, is as follows: GAGVSQTPSNKVTEKGKYVELRCDPISGHTALYWYRQSLGQGPEFLIYFQGTGAADDSGLPNDRFFAVRPEGSVSTLKIQRTERGDSAVYLCVSSAWGGNDQFFGPGTRLTVL.

This clonotype was seen ten or more times. The chain combines TRBV10-2 with TRBJ1-1; the D is unclear. The ends were cut back, 3 bases at V and 3 bases at J, with 11 bases in the middle. Germline V lookup: CDR1 WSHSY, CDR2 SAAADI. The CDR3 is made up of 14 amino acids. The DNA of the CDR3 is TGCGCCAGCAGTGAAAGGAAAACGGACACTGAAGCTTTCTTT. The encoded protein is CASSERKTDTEAFF.

This clonotype was recorded many times. This chain's CDR3 is CSAPGQGEVTQYF. DNA of the CDR3: TGCAGTGCTCCTGGACAGGGGGAAGTGACCCAGTACTTC. The chain has TRBV20-1 and TRBJ2-5; 10 nucleotides line up with TRBD1. Germline V CDR1 and CDR2: DFQATT, SNEGSKA (reference sequence). This CDR3 contains 13 residues. V was clipped by 5 bases and J by 7 bases; unmatched bases: 7.

This clonotype came up many times. V gene TRBV5-1 combines with J gene TRBJ2-7, with 9 bases lining up with TRBD2. The length of the CDR3 is 16 residues. Germline loops: CDR1 SGHRS, CDR2 YFSETQ. The V and J ends lost 6 bases and 3 bases, in that order; junction bases with no gene match: 13. DNA for the CDR3: TGCGCCAGCATGGAGGGACCTATGACTAGCGGCTACGAGCAGTACTTC. Its protein is CASMEGPMTSGYEQYF.

Worth noting for this clonotype: With a far larger clone one base away, a read error is the likely cause. The V and J genes are TRBV7-9 and TRBJ2-2; possible D gene TRBD2, 5 bases. The germline V gene encodes CDR1 SEHNR and CDR2 FQNEAQ (reference sequence). The CDR3 runs 16 residues. V was shortened by 2 bases and J by 0 bases, with 10 bases between the two germline ends. CDR3 sequence (DNA): TGTGCCAGCAGCTTATCGGGATGGTCGAACACCGGGGAGCTGTTTTTT. Protein sequence: CASSLSGWSNTGELFF.

This clonotype was counted only a few times. The V gene is TRBV6-1, the J gene TRBJ2-3; D uncertain. V was cut by 5 bases and J by 6 bases, with 18 bases left in between. Germline loops: CDR1 MNHNS, CDR2 SASEGT. This CDR3 has 15 residues. Here the CDR3 reads CASSYRAGVSDTQYF. CDR3 bases: TGTGCCAGCAGTTACCGGGCCGGCGTGAGTGATACGCAGTATTTT.

In this sample, this clonotype turned up a few times. The chain employs TRBV5-1 and TRBJ2-7, with 8 bases identical to TRBD1. The CDR3 has 16 residues. V dropped 3 bases and J dropped 5; count of bases not matched to a gene: 13. CDR1 is SGHRS, CDR2 YFSETQ, per germline. Here the CDR3 DNA reads TGCGCCAGCAGCTACACGGGTCGACAGGGGTTCGACGAGCAGTACTTC. Translation: CASSYTGRQGFDEQYF.

Many counts were recorded for this clonotype. J is TRBJ2-7 and V is TRBV7-9; 8 nucleotides line up with TRBD2. After removal of 2 bases from V and 6 bases from J, the junction contained 12 bases not matched to a gene. CDR1 and CDR2 (germline): SEHNR, FQNEAQ (reference sequence). The CDR3 has 16 amino acids. In DNA form, the CDR3 reads TGTGCCAGCAGCTTAACATCAACTAGCGGATCGCGCGAGCAGTACTTC. It codes for CASSLTSTSGSREQYF.

Comment on this clonotype: A clone one base away is much larger, so this may be a read error. V is TRBV18 and J is TRBJ2-7, with 9 bases identical to TRBD1. From germline, CDR1 is KGHSH and CDR2 LQKENI. CDR3 size: 14 residues. Trimming took 2 bases from V and 6 from J; bases not matched to a gene: 5. The CDR3 DNA follows: TGTGCCAGCTCACCAGGGACAGGGCCCATCGAGCAGTACTTC. Translation: CASSPGTGPIEQYF.

The genes are TRBV20-1 and TRBJ1-6; a weak D match, TRBD1 (5 bases). The CDR3 covers 16 residues. Trimming took 3 bases from V and 5 from J, leaving 17 bases between them. In germline, CDR1 is DFQATT, CDR2 SNEGSKA (reference sequence). The CDR3 DNA reads as TGCAGTGCTAGTCAACTAGGGGACGGGGATAATTCACCCCTCCACTTT. Amino acid sequence: CSASQLGDGDNSPLHF.

This clonotype was observed many times. The gene calls are TRBV13 and TRBJ2-7, with D perhaps being TRBD1 or TRBD2 (5 bases each). This CDR3 is 17 amino acids long. Germline CDR1 and CDR2: PRHDT and FYEKMQ (reference sequence). Trimming pared 5 bases from V and 0 bases from J, leaving 20 bases between. CDR3 in DNA: TGTGCCAGCAGCCCCGTTAAGGGGACCGGTGGCTCCTACGAGCAGTACTTC. Its protein is CASSPVKGTGGSYEQYF.

A note on this clonotype: Since a far larger clone is one base different, this is likely a read error. The chain is built from TRBV6-4 and TRBJ1-3; TRBD1 is a possible D gene (5 bases). This CDR3 region has 14 residues. V lost 5 bases and J lost 0, with 8 bases in between. Germline CDR1 is MRHNA and CDR2 is SNTAGT. The CDR3 coding sequence is TGTGCCAGCAGTTGGGGCCACTCTGGAAACACCATATATTTT. The encoded protein is CASSWGHSGNTIYF.

This clonotype was counted many times. The J gene is TRBJ1-1, the V gene TRBV20-1; weak D call: TRBD1 (5 bases). The V gene's germline CDR1 is DFQATT and CDR2 SNEGSKA (reference sequence). Trimming pared 7 bases from V and 11 bases from J, leaving 17 bases between. The CDR3 runs 11 residues. CDR3 nucleotides: TGCAGTGTTGGACGCCGGGGCGAGGCTTTCTTT. Protein: CSVGRRGEAFF.

This clonotype was counted at least ten times. The V gene is TRBV24-1, the J gene TRBJ2-5; D is uncertain. The CDR3 totals 13 residues. Germline loops: CDR1 KGHDR, CDR2 SFDVKD. V lost 4 bases and J 1 base, leaving 6 bases between the germline ends. For the CDR3, the DNA is TGTGCCACCAGTGACCAGTTCCAAGAGACCCAGTACTTC. It is translated as CATSDQFQETQYF.